The sequence of this T cell receptor (beta chain) was determined in a study of CD8+ T cells in alopecia areata. General observations from the study: Any link of baseline CD8+ expansion to response, resting on one nonresponder, remains uncertain.

This clone has only one observation. Its specificity is unknown. This sample's treatment: oral pan-JAK inhibitor, 5-10 mg twice daily. The CDR3 totals 14 residues. In germline, CDR1 is MNHEY, CDR2 SMNVEV (reference sequence). Unmatched junction bases numbered 6, after V lost 7 bases and J lost 4 bases. In each case, RNA was isolated and then reverse transcribed into cDNA as the sequencing template. Using immunoSEQ multiplex PCR, the repertoire was profiled, and TCRdb retains in-frame clones only, with some absent. The table includes roughly 100,000 clones, 70% to 90% detected once. The source material was CD8+ T cells sorted from blood, sampled at roughly week 30, from a patient treated with tofacitinib. This chain joins TRBV27 and TRBJ1-1, with 10 bases matching TRBD1. This receptor was identified in a human donor with alopecia areata. The DNA of the CDR3 is TGTGCCAGCAAAAGACAGGGGGCTATCACTGAAGCTTTCTTT. Amino acids: CASKRQGAITEAFF.